The 20 T cell receptor beta chains below all came from one sample that was sequenced in a study of read filtering for tumor transcriptome and immune sequencing (dated by TCRdb to 2020 to 2021). These reads were obtained on an Illumina HiSeq 4000. Starting from approximately 0.4 ug RNA, TCR libraries were constructed with the Immunoverse kit using molecular barcoded adaptors that cover the alpha/delta and beta/gamma chains. TCRdb cleaned the public reads at Q25 with fastp, built clones with MiXCR and kept in-frame beta chains. CDR3 protein sequences are deduplicated, and each keeps its most common genes and DNA. A total of approximately 14,000 distinct CDR3 sequences appear in this sample, about 20% of them only once. Around 82% of the sample is held by the ten biggest clonotypes. The sample taken for sequencing was a population of CD138-negative cells sorted from bone marrow. The meaning of the sample's cell subset or site label: bone marrow mononuclear cells depleted of CD138+ plasma/myeloma cells by negative magnetic selection. The origin of the receptors is a donor at least 40 years old with multiple myeloma.

The sample holds many counts of this clonotype. This chain uses TRBV20-1 with TRBJ2-1; perhaps D is TRBD1 or TRBD2 (5 bases each). The V end was cut by 0 bases, the J end by 0 bases, with 12 bases between. CDR3 size: 16 residues. Germline assignment: CDR1 DFQATT and CDR2 SNEGSKA (reference sequence). DNA for the CDR3: TGCAGTGCTAGAGATCCCGGGACGAGCTCCTACAATGAGCAGTTCTTC. The encoded protein is CSARDPGTSSYNEQFF.

The V call is TRBV12-3 or TRBV12-4, the J call TRBJ2-3; D possibly corresponds to TRBD2 (5 bases). The CDR3 covers 16 residues. V was cut by 6 bases and J by 6 bases, with 22 bases left in between. This CDR3 is CASSPGLARSGDTQYF. The DNA of the CDR3 is TGTGCCAGCAGCCCCGGACTCGCCCGAAGCGGTGATACGCAGTATTTT.

As concerns this clonotype: A read error is possible here, since a much larger clone lies one base away. This chain joins TRBV6-2 or TRBV6-3 and TRBJ1-2; D is unresolved. Trimming removed 6 bases at V and 12 bases at J, with 17 bases between. The CDR3 totals 12 residues. Germline V gives CDR1 MNHEY, CDR2 SVGEGT. The CDR3 DNA reads TGTGCCAGCAGATCCAATCCGGAAGGCCACACCTTC. It is translated as CASRSNPEGHTF.

CDR3 in DNA: TGTGCCAGCAGTGATGGTCAGGGAGGCGAAAAACTGTTTTTT. This translates into CASSDGQGGEKLFF. The rearrangement links TRBV2 to TRBJ1-4, with D possibly matching TRBD1 (5 bases). The CDR3 loop spans 14 amino acids. Germline V gene data show CDR1 as SNHLY and CDR2 as FYNNEI. Trimming stripped 3 bases from V and 8 bases from J, with 13 bases between.

CDR3 DNA: TGCGCCAGCAGCACCGGGATAGGTCGGGAGACCCAGTACTTC. It codes for CASSTGIGRETQYF. The gene calls are TRBV5-1 and TRBJ2-5; perhaps TRBD2 as D (5 bases). Germline values: CDR1 SGHRS, CDR2 YFSETQ. Trimming took off 4 bases at V and 5 bases at J, with 15 bases between the two ends. This CDR3 is 14 amino acids long.

This clonotype was picked up one time. V and J are TRBV7-9 and TRBJ2-1; D unclear. Germline values: CDR1 SEHNR, CDR2 FQNEAQ (reference sequence). V dropped 4 bases and J dropped 2 bases, with 12 bases sitting between them. CDR3 length: 15 amino acids. Here the CDR3 DNA reads TGTGCCAGCAGCTCCAACAGAGGACCCTACAATGAGCAGTTCTTC. Translation: CASSSNRGPYNEQFF.

Many counts were recorded for this clonotype. CDR3 sequence (DNA): TGTGCCAGCAGCGCCGGGACTAGTCCTGAGCAGTTCTTC. Amino acid sequence: CASSAGTSPEQFF. The chain uses TRBV9 and TRBJ2-1; 8 bases agree with TRBD2. V dropped 3 bases and J dropped 9; count of bases not matched to a gene: 5. The CDR3 is 13 residues long. Germline V CDR1 and CDR2: SGDLS, YYNGEE.

This clonotype was counted at least ten times. The CDR3 DNA reads TGTGCCAGCACCCCCGGGGGATTGTTGGGGACCCAGTACTTC. Its protein product is CASTPGGLLGTQYF. The J gene is TRBJ2-5, the V gene TRBV6-5; D may be TRBD2 (6 bases). Germline-derived CDR1 and CDR2 are MNHEY and SVGAGI. V was clipped by 7 bases and J by 7 bases, with 19 bases between them. The CDR3 has 14 residues.

Remarks on this clonotype: The CDR3 carries no conserved terminal phenylalanine or tryptophan, so it likely arises from a read error. The V call is TRBV12-3 or TRBV12-4, the J call TRBJ1-1; D call uncertain. This CDR3 is built from 15 residues. V dropped 5 bases and J dropped 2 bases, with 15 bases sitting between them. The CDR3 DNA reads as TGTGCCAGCAGTGCGGTGCTTAGTGCAAACACTGAAGCTTTCATT. Protein product: CASSAVLSANTEAFI.

This clonotype was detected many times. V gene TRBV7-3 combines with J gene TRBJ2-2; the match to TRBD1 covers 8 bases. From germline, CDR1 is SGHTA and CDR2 FQGTGA. The CDR3 runs to 14 residues. The junction had 3 bases not matched to a gene; V was cut back by 5 bases and J by 4 bases. CDR3 nucleotides: TGTGCCAGCAGCGGGACAGGTTTCACCGGGGAGCTGTTTTTT. Encoded protein: CASSGTGFTGELFF.

This clonotype was seen many times. CDR3 loop: CATSDTGHGGSTDTQYF. DNA for the CDR3: TGTGCCACCAGTGATACCGGACACGGAGGGAGCACAGATACGCAGTATTTT. The chain links TRBV24-1 to TRBJ2-3; weak D call: TRBD2 (6 bases). With 3 bases removed from V and 0 bases from J, the gap between germline ends came to 15 bases. In germline, CDR1 is KGHDR, CDR2 SFDVKD. This CDR3 region has 17 residues.

This clonotype was seen a few times. The rearrangement uses TRBV5-1 and TRBJ2-7; 9 positions agree with TRBD1. V trimming: 4 bases; J trimming: 7 bases; junction bases outside the gene matches: 9. Looked up from germline, CDR1 is SGHRS and CDR2 is YFSETQ. The CDR3 is 14 residues long. The CDR3 coding sequence is TGCGCCAGCAGCCCAGGACAGGGGAGCGGGGAGCAGTACTTC. Residues: CASSPGQGSGEQYF.

This clonotype was counted at least ten times. This chain joins TRBV20-1 and TRBJ1-6; tentative D call: TRBD1 (6 bases). In germline, CDR1 is DFQATT, CDR2 SNEGSKA (reference sequence). V shed 0 bases and J shed 8 bases, with 17 bases lying between them. The CDR3 runs 16 residues. CDR3 DNA: TGCAGTGCTAGAGATCCCCTCCGAGGGGGAGATTCACCCCTCCACTTT. This codes for CSARDPLRGGDSPLHF.

This clonotype showed up many times. The CDR3 DNA sequence: TGTGCCAGCAGCTTTCCGGGATCCTACGAGCAGTACTTC. This sequence encodes CASSFPGSYEQYF. The V call is TRBV7-9, the J call TRBJ2-7, with D perhaps TRBD2 (5 bases). The germline V and J ends were trimmed by 3 bases and 1 base, with 7 bases remaining between them. The CDR3 consists of 13 residues. Germline V lookup: CDR1 SEHNR, CDR2 FQNEAQ (reference sequence). Full variable domain (outside the CDR3, taken from reference TRBV7-9 and TRBJ2-7): DTGVSQNPRHKITKRGQNVTFRCDPISEHNRLYWYRQTLGQGPEFLTYFQNEAQLEKSRLLSDRFSAERPKGSFSTLEIQRTEQGDSAMYLCASSFPGSYEQYFGPGTRLTVT.

Note on this clonotype: The junction departs from the called germline gene at one end, perhaps through a read error. The chain is built from TRBV2 and TRBJ1-4, with 8 bases identical to TRBD1. This CDR3 contains 17 residues. Germline CDR1 reads SNHLY; CDR2 reads FYNNEI. The CDR3, as DNA: TGTGCCAGCAGAGAAGTTGGACAGGGCGCAACTAATGAAAAACTGTTTTTT. Residues: CASREVGQGATNEKLFF.

This clonotype was picked up a small number of times. The chain employs TRBV9 and TRBJ2-1, with D perhaps TRBD2 (5 bases). The V gene's germline CDR1 is SGDLS and CDR2 YYNGEE. V was trimmed by 3 bases and J by 3 bases, leaving 16 bases between them. This CDR3 has 16 residues. CDR3 in amino acids: CASSAAPAAGYNEQFF. The CDR3 bases are TGTGCCAGCAGCGCCGCTCCAGCGGCTGGCTACAATGAGCAGTTCTTC. Together with reference TRBV9 and TRBJ2-1, the CDR3 gives the full variable domain: DSGVTQTPKHLITATGQRVTLRCSPRSGDLSVYWYQQSLDQGLQFLIQYYNGEERAKGNILERFSAQQFPDLHSELNLSSLELGDSALYFCASSAAPAAGYNEQFFGPGTRLTVL.

Details on this clonotype: Sequence at one end of the junction differs from germline and may be a read error. The chain couples TRBV7-9 to TRBJ2-1, with TRBD2 matching over 10 bases. Germline V gene data show CDR1 as SEHNR and CDR2 as FQNEAQ (reference sequence). This CDR3 region has 22 residues. CDR3 DNA sequence: TGTGCCAGCAGCCCCCTAGGTGAGGATAGCGGGAGGAACGGCTGGGGATACAATGAACAGTTCTTC. Its translation: CASSPLGEDSGRNGWGYNEQFF.

This sequence joins TRBV29-1 and TRBJ2-3; D call uncertain. V lost 4 bases and J 0 bases, leaving 2 bases between the germline ends. Germline V gives CDR1 SQVTM, CDR2 ANQGSEA. CDR3 length equals 11 residues. The chain's CDR3 is CSVGSTDTQYF. Here the CDR3 DNA reads TGCAGCGTTGGTAGCACAGATACGCAGTATTTT.

Comments on this clonotype: It may be a read error: a sequence one base away is much more abundant. The CDR3 carries no conserved terminal phenylalanine or tryptophan, so it likely arises from a read error. The chain couples TRBV6-6 to TRBJ2-7; D remains ambiguous. Trimming took off 6 bases at V and 2 bases at J, with 14 bases between the two ends. The length of the CDR3 is 14 residues. CDR1 and CDR2 from the germline V gene are MNHNY and SVGAGI (reference sequence). The CDR3 loop is CASRFQGRAYEQYS. The CDR3 DNA is TGTGCCAGCAGGTTTCAAGGTAGGGCCTACGAGCAGTACTCC.

This clonotype was seen many times. This chain links TRBV7-9 with TRBJ2-7; D uncertain. The CDR3 loop spans 13 amino acids. The ends were cut back, 5 bases at V and 2 bases at J, with 10 bases in the middle. Germline values: CDR1 SEHNR, CDR2 FQNEAQ (reference sequence). The CDR3 DNA is TGTGCCAGCAGCACCTTGATCACCTACGAGCAGTACTTC. Its translation is CASSTLITYEQYF.